This TCR beta chain emerged from a study of T-cell reconstitution after alpha-beta-depleted transplantation in children. V shed 6 bases and J 2 bases; nucleotides not matched to a gene: 9. The CDR3 has 16 amino acids. This clonotype was counted a few times. Researchers prepared the TCRbeta library using unique molecular identifiers, the study reports. Each CDR3 protein gets one entry after TCRdb re-called the PCR reads with MiXCR. The sample lists approximately 640,000 distinct CDR3 sequences, approximately 15% occurring once. The material was PBMCs from the stem cell graft donor, obtained from the stem cell graft. The receptor was isolated from a human donor who donated a stem cell graft to a child with acute myeloid leukemia. This rearrangement joins TRBV12-3 or TRBV12-4 to TRBJ1-5, with 8 bases identical to TRBD1. CDR3 amino acids: CASRPRTGNRNQPQHF. CDR3 sequence (DNA): TGTGCCAGCAGACCACGGACAGGGAATCGCAATCAGCCCCAGCATTTT.